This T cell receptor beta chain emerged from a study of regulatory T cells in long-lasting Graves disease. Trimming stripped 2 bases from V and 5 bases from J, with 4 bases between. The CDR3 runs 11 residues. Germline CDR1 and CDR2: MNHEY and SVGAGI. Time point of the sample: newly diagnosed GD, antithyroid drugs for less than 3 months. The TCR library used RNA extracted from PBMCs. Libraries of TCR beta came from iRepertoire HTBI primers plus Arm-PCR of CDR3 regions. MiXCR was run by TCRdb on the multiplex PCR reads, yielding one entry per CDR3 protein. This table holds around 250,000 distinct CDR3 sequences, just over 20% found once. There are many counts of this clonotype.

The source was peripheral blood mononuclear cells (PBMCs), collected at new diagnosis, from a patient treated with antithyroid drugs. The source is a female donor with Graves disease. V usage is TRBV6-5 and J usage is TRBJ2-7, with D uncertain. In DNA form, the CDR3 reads TGTGCCAGCAGTTACCGGGACGAGCAGTACTTC. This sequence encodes CASSYRDEQYF.